The T cell receptor beta chain described here comes from a study of CD8 T cells in Susac syndrome. Whole-study findings and limits: In total CD8+ repertoires, about 15 Susac-specific public clones were detected, and CD8+ TEMRA repertoires contained 5 or 6.

With random hexamers, about 0.45 to 1 ug RNA was reverse transcribed. TCR beta CDR3 was amplified by immunoSEQ multiplex PCR. This amplification extended across 54 Vbeta and 13 Jbeta segments. From the immunoSEQ multiplex PCR reads, TCRdb called clonotypes with MiXCR, one entry per CDR3 protein. The data contain 2,500 to 3,000 distinct CDR3 sequences, under 75% of them singletons. This clonotype was detected only once. Its target is not known. Germline V gives CDR1 MDHEN, CDR2 SYDVKM. V was shortened by 3 bases and J by 0 bases, with 9 bases between the two germline ends. The length of the CDR3 is 14 residues. Staining for CD27 and CD45RA defined the memory subsets that guided TEMRA sorting. Sequencing was performed on both cell fractions (total CD8+ and sorted CD8+ TEMRA cells).

The genes are TRBV28 and TRBJ2-7, with D maybe TRBD2 (5 bases). The specimen sequenced was CD8+ TEMRA cells from PBMCs. Sample subset: FACS-sorted terminally differentiated effector memory CD8+ T cells re-expressing CD45RA (CD8+ TEMRA). The receptor was derived from a human donor with Susac syndrome. The DNA for the CDR3 is TGTGCCAGCAGTTTTCTAGGGAGCTCCTACGAGCAGTACTTC. Translation: CASSFLGSSYEQYF.